This record concerns one TCR beta chain sequence. V dropped 5 bases and J dropped 3; count of bases not matched to a gene: 5. Germline V gene lookup returns CDR1 SGHTA and CDR2 FQGNSA. The CDR3 contains 15 residues. Sequencing was performed with immunoSEQ multiplex PCR; in TCRdb, only in-frame clones are kept and a portion is missing. The sample shows under 100,000 clones, over 75% of them seen only once. The sample belongs to a study of glioma-infiltrating T cells after dendritic cell vaccination. The clonotype was recovered from a human donor with glioblastoma. Sequencing used blood, obtained before dendritic cell vaccination. The chain employs TRBV7-2 and TRBJ1-5, with 9 bases lining up with TRBD1. The CDR3 DNA follows: TGTGCCAGCAGCACCCGGACAGGGGTCAATCAGCCCCAGCATTTT. Translation: CASSTRTGVNQPQHF.